This T cell receptor beta chain originates from a study of control samples from healthy donors and cancer patients. Sequencing was performed with immunoSEQ multiplex PCR; in TCRdb, only in-frame clones are kept and a portion is missing. The sample records more than 95,000 clones, 75% to 90% being singletons. This clone has only one observation. Germline V gives CDR1 PRHDT, CDR2 FYEKMQ (reference sequence). This CDR3 contains 15 residues. V dropped 5 bases and J dropped 3; count of bases not matched to a gene: 8. This sequence originates from a woman aged 45-60 years with colorectal cancer. Sequenced: PBMCs. The rearrangement links TRBV13 to TRBJ2-7; TRBD2 matches 9 bases. The CDR3 DNA is TGTGCCAGCAGCCTGCGGGGGGGGGCCCACTACGAGCAGTACTTC. This codes for CASSLRGGAHYEQYF.